This T cell receptor (beta chain) is from a study of molecular identifiers for immune sequencing clone quantification. Sorting captured naive CD8 T cells as CD8+CD4-CCR7+CD45RA+. Study findings and constraints: A single cell's spiked Jurkat TCR RNA was reportedly detectable among about a million naive cells.

Within the sample, this clonotype is medium-sized. No antigen is known for it. TCRdb reprocessed the PCR reads with MiXCR, giving one entry per CDR3 protein. The sample has fewer than 9,000 distinct CDR3 sequences, 33% seen once. CDR3 length equals 11 residues. The V gene lost 5 bases and the J gene lost 6 bases, with 7 bases spanning the gap. The germline gives CDR1 SEHNR, CDR2 FQNEAQ (reference sequence). This TCR was sampled from a human donor in good health. Some libraries in this study had Jurkat cell RNA spiked in. Material for sequencing was naive CD8+ T cells from blood, with Jurkat cell RNA spiked in. Indicated subset: FACS-sorted CD8+CD4-CCR7+CD45RA+ naive T cells. The gene calls are TRBV7-9 and TRBJ1-1; D remains unclear. CDR3 DNA sequence: TGTGCCAGCAGCAAAATTTCTGAAGCTTTCTTT. The encoded protein is CASSKISEAFF.